A selection of T cell receptor beta chains follows, all from one sample in a study of OX40 agonist ivuxolimab in advanced cancers. Libraries were prepared by immunoSEQ multiplex PCR; TCRdb keeps only in-frame clonotypes and omits some of them. Of 74,000 or so clones in the sample, approximately 85% were seen once. Source: CD4+ or CD8+ T cells sorted from blood, taken in a trial of the OX40 agonist ivuxolimab. These receptors were collected from an adult with an advanced solid tumor such as melanoma, head and neck, liver or kidney cancer. The CDR3 runs from the conserved cysteine through the conserved F or W. Fields, in order: CDR3 protein, CDR3 DNA, clone size, D gene, V gene, J gene. The D gene is left open where the match is weak. The listing skips clone size in some rows; elsewhere it reads once, few, many or a size class.

CASSEARVAGYTF	TGTGCCAGCAGTGAAGCGAGGGTGGCTGGCTACACCTTC	-	-	TRBV6-1	TRBJ1-2
CAISESTGSYEQYF	TGTGCCATCAGTGAGTCGACAGGGTCCTACGAGCAGTACTTC	-	TRBD1	TRBV10-3	TRBJ2-7
CAISESLTGGITEAFF	TGTGCCATCAGTGAGTCCCTTACAGGGGGCATCACTGAAGCTTTCTTT	-	TRBD1	TRBV10-3	TRBJ1-1
CASSAQGTGGEQYF	TGTGCCAGCAGCGCACAAGGGACAGGGGGCGAGCAGTACTTC	-	TRBD1	TRBV6-1	TRBJ2-7
CASSPLPEPGNTIYF	TGTGCCAGCTCACCACTCCCCGAACCTGGAAACACCATATATTTT	-	-	TRBV18	TRBJ1-3
CASSLRDRGTEAFF	TGTGCCAGCAGCTTGCGAGATCGTGGCACTGAAGCTTTCTTT	-	-	TRBV5-4	TRBJ1-1
CASSISVGVIYNEQFF	TGTGCCAGTAGTATCTCCGTCGGCGTAATCTACAATGAGCAGTTCTTC	few	-	TRBV19	TRBJ2-1
CASSLAWVLGGGVDEQFF	TGTGCCAGCAGCTTGGCATGGGTGCTTGGCGGGGGGGTTGATGAGCAGTTCTTC	-	TRBD2	TRBV5-6	TRBJ2-1
CASSEVIDPRGETQYF	TGTGCCAGCAGTGAAGTGATAGACCCCCGTGGGGAGACCCAGTACTTC	-	-	TRBV6-1	TRBJ2-5
CASSESKGRVSNEQYF	TGTGCCAGCAGTGAAAGTAAGGGCAGGGTCTCGAACGAGCAGTACTTC	-	-	TRBV2	TRBJ2-7
CASSQAFGSSGGKYNQETQYF	TGCGCCAGCAGCCAAGCGTTCGGATCAAGCGGGGGGAAGTATAACCAAGAGACCCAGTACTTC	-	TRBD2	TRBV4-1	TRBJ2-5
CASSPVVGSTDTQYF	TGTGCCAGCTCACCAGTCGTTGGCAGCACAGATACGCAGTATTTT	-	-	TRBV18	TRBJ2-3
CASSFWSTDTQYF	TGTGCCAGCAGCTTTTGGAGCACAGATACGCAGTATTTT	once	-	TRBV7-9	TRBJ2-3
CASSALGGGNTEAFF	TGTGCCAGCAGCGCCCTCGGGGGTGGGAACACTGAAGCTTTCTTT	-	-	TRBV28	TRBJ1-1
CASSLEGRGNSPLHF	TGTGCCAGCAGCTTGGAGGGCAGGGGAAATTCACCCCTCCACTTT	-	-	TRBV5-4	TRBJ1-6
CASSLGGTAYYEQYF	TGCGCCAGCAGCTTGGGTGGGACAGCTTACTACGAGCAGTACTTC	-	TRBD1	TRBV5-1	TRBJ2-7
CASSQDSSGIAYEQYF	TGCGCCAGCAGCCAAGATTCTAGCGGGATTGCCTACGAGCAGTACTTC	-	TRBD2	TRBV4-1	TRBJ2-7
CASSLVGNQPQHF	TGTGCCAGCAGCTTAGTAGGTAATCAGCCCCAGCATTTT	-	-	TRBV11-2	TRBJ1-5
CASSSVGGSLETQYF	TGTGCCAGCAGCTCGGTGGGGGGGAGTCTGGAGACCCAGTACTTC	few	TRBD2	TRBV5-4	TRBJ2-5
CASSRWTRGTDTQYF	TGCGCCAGCAGCCGGTGGACTAGAGGCACAGATACGCAGTATTTT	-	TRBD2	TRBV5-1	TRBJ2-3
CASSLDPDTQYF	TGTGCCAGCAGCTTAGATCCAGATACGCAGTATTTT	-	-	TRBV7-8	TRBJ2-3
CASSFERNSYEQYF	TGTGCCAGCAGCTTCGAACGGAACTCCTACGAGCAGTACTTC	-	-	TRBV11-1	TRBJ2-7
CASSSRGGLSEAFF	TGTGCCAGCAGCTCCCGGGGGGGTCTCTCTGAAGCTTTCTTT	-	-	TRBV7-2	TRBJ1-1
CASSMAVPDEQFF	TGTGCCAGCAGCATGGCAGTCCCGGATGAGCAGTTCTTC	-	-	TRBV7-9	TRBJ2-1
CASSLPGQGAETQYF	TGTGCCAGCAGTCTCCCGGGACAGGGGGCGGAGACCCAGTACTTC	-	TRBD1	TRBV6-6	TRBJ2-5
CASSQVVSYEQYF	TGCGCCAGCAGCCAAGTAGTATCCTACGAGCAGTACTTC	-	-	TRBV4-3	TRBJ2-7
CASSVDTGVTTIYF	TGTGCCAGCAGCGTAGACACAGGGGTTACCACCATATATTTT	-	TRBD1	TRBV9	TRBJ1-3
CASSGLRVEKLFF	TGTGCCAGCAGCGGATTGAGAGTAGAAAAACTGTTTTTT	-	-	TRBV11-2	TRBJ1-4
CASSLPSVDNEQFF	TGCGCCAGCAGCTTGCCTAGCGTCGACAATGAGCAGTTCTTC	-	-	TRBV5-1	TRBJ2-1
CATSRAGTQNTGELFF	TGTGCCACCAGCAGAGCCGGGACCCAGAACACCGGGGAGCTGTTTTTT	-	-	TRBV15	TRBJ2-2
CASSPRTGAGQPLHF	TGTGCCAGTAGTCCCCGGACAGGGGCAGGACAACCCCTCCACTTT	-	TRBD1	TRBV19	TRBJ1-6
CASSVDRAETQYF	TGTGCCAGCAGCGTAGACAGGGCAGAGACCCAGTACTTC	-	-	TRBV9	TRBJ2-5
CASSLVGDEQFF	TGCGCCAGCAGCTTGGTAGGAGATGAGCAGTTCTTC	-	-	TRBV5-1	TRBJ2-1
CAISESKFADSSYEQYF	TGTGCCATCAGTGAGTCGAAGTTTGCGGATAGCTCCTACGAGCAGTACTTC	-	-	TRBV10-3	TRBJ2-7
CASSYSIITGASEQYF	TGTGCCAGCAGTTACTCGATAATAACGGGAGCCTCCGAGCAGTACTTC	-	-	TRBV6-5	TRBJ2-7
CASSGGLVPTTDTQYF	TGCGCCAGCAGCGGGGGACTAGTGCCTACCACAGATACGCAGTATTTT	-	TRBD2	TRBV5-1	TRBJ2-3
CASSLGRGLREKLFF	TGTGCCAGCAGCTTAGGGCGGGGGTTAAGGGAAAAACTGTTTTTT	-	-	TRBV11-2	TRBJ1-4
CATKGLVYNEQFF	TGTGCCACGAAGGGGCTAGTCTACAATGAGCAGTTCTTC	-	-	TRBV27	TRBJ2-1
CASSNLAAASTDTQYF	TGTGCCAGCAGCAATCTAGCGGCTGCTAGCACAGATACGCAGTATTTT	-	TRBD2	TRBV27	TRBJ2-3
CASSSTGGPSNQPQHF	TGTGCCAGCAGCTCAACAGGGGGCCCAAGCAATCAGCCCCAGCATTTT	-	TRBD1	TRBV11-1	TRBJ1-5
CASSYPRGRNTEAFF	TGTGCCAGCAGTTACCCGAGGGGGAGAAACACTGAAGCTTTCTTT	-	-	TRBV6-5	TRBJ1-1
CASSLAPRNNQPQHF	TGTGCCAGCAGCTTAGCCCCACGGAACAATCAGCCCCAGCATTTT	-	-	TRBV7-2	TRBJ1-5
CASRRDRGSPSDTQYF	TGTGCCAGCAGGCGGGACAGGGGGTCCCCATCGGATACGCAGTATTTT	-	TRBD1	TRBV27	TRBJ2-3
CASSPLGVSNTEAFF	TGTGCCAGCTCACCTCTAGGGGTTTCGAACACTGAAGCTTTCTTT	-	-	TRBV18	TRBJ1-1
CAWSGPLAGRNTIYF	TGTGCCTGGAGTGGACCTTTGGCAGGGAGAAACACCATATATTTT	-	-	TRBV30	TRBJ1-3
CASSLAGDQPQHF	TGTGCCAGCAGCTTGGCAGGGGATCAGCCCCAGCATTTT	-	-	TRBV5-6	TRBJ1-5
CASRLGQGTYEQYF	TGTGCCAGCAGACTAGGACAGGGAACGTACGAGCAGTACTTC	-	TRBD1	TRBV28	TRBJ2-7
CASSLNGQGEQFF	TGTGCCAGCAGCTTAAACGGGCAGGGGGAGCAGTTCTTC	-	-	TRBV7-3	TRBJ2-1
CASSLWTSGPQDTQYF	TGTGCCAGCAGTTTATGGACTAGCGGTCCTCAAGATACGCAGTATTTT	-	TRBD2	TRBV28	TRBJ2-3
CASSQGGTEAFF	TGTGCCAGCAGCCAGGGGGGCACTGAAGCTTTCTTT	-	-	TRBV14	TRBJ1-1
CATFDRGLSNQPQHF	TGTGCCACCTTCGACAGGGGGCTGAGCAATCAGCCCCAGCATTTT	-	TRBD1	TRBV10-3	TRBJ1-5
CASSQDIGGAQETQYF	TGTGCCAGCAGCCAAGATATCGGGGGGGCTCAAGAGACCCAGTACTTC	few	TRBD2	TRBV4-2	TRBJ2-5
CASSLEGLGYTF	TGTGCCAGCAGCTTAGAAGGGTTGGGCTACACCTTC	-	-	TRBV7-9	TRBJ1-2
CASSPGQGAWETQYF	TGTGCCAGCAGCCCAGGACAGGGGGCCTGGGAGACCCAGTACTTC	-	TRBD1	TRBV7-2	TRBJ2-5
CASSSGQEVAFF	TGTGCCAGCAGCTCCGGACAGGAGGTCGCTTTCTTT	-	TRBD1	TRBV11-2	TRBJ1-1
CSVAGQVVEAFF	TGCAGCGTGGCTGGACAGGTCGTTGAAGCTTTCTTT	few	TRBD1	TRBV29-1	TRBJ1-1
CAITVAGGYEQYF	TGTGCCATCACTGTAGCGGGCGGCTACGAGCAGTACTTC	-	TRBD2	TRBV10-3	TRBJ2-7
CASGLTGAGGELFF	TGTGCTAGTGGTTTGACAGGGGCGGGCGGGGAGCTGTTTTTT	-	TRBD1	TRBV12-5	TRBJ2-2
CASSPGSGPSSYNEQFF	TGCGCCAGCAGCCCGGGTAGCGGGCCGAGCTCCTACAATGAGCAGTTCTTC	-	TRBD2	TRBV5-1	TRBJ2-1